This TCR beta chain was found in a study of cytomegalovirus exposure and HLA in healthy donors. Whole-study context: Earlier, 150 million to 200 million T cells were analyzed, and 117 million unique TCR beta sequences were found among them. Study-wide results and limits: Follow-up analysis later connected one missense variant in DCLRE1C with trimming of TCR beta V- and J-genes. It was assumed in the presence/absence analyses that sequencing depth was roughly uniform across donors.

This clone was counted a few times. Its antigen is unidentified. Other DNA sequences in this specimen translate into the identical CDR3. A multiplex PCR was run with 60 Vbeta primers and 13 Jbeta primers. Clones were sequenced by immunoSEQ multiplex PCR, and TCRdb holds only the in-frame ones, with some missing. Among about 160,000 clones, around 81% were seen once, and the ten largest hold roughly 13%. Trimming cost V 1 base and J 4 bases; bases outside gene matches: 2. The length of the CDR3 is 15 residues. CDR1 and CDR2 from the germline V gene are SGHTA and FQGNSA. This receptor was obtained from a woman in her 50s in good health and CMV-seronegative. The chain is built from TRBV7-2 and TRBJ2-3; TRBD2 agrees at 10 bases. Sequencing was performed on PBMCs. The CDR3 is CASSLEAGGADTQYF. DNA for the CDR3: TGTGCCAGCAGCTTAGAAGCGGGGGGGGCAGATACGCAGTATTTT.